The present entry profiles one T cell receptor (beta chain) with its context. Study processing details: Scientists estimated how many nucleated cells there were by amplifying reference gene primers. Sequencing was performed with immunoSEQ multiplex PCR; in TCRdb, only in-frame clones are kept and a portion is missing. V, J and clone size were drawn from that table, and D and trimming were deduced from the DNA. The sample has 80,000 to 95,000 clones, about nine tenths seen once; the top ten hold around 2.9%. These data come from a study of blood T cell repertoires in COVID-19. Study details: The samples span acute and convalescent COVID-19 from the United States, Italy and Spain. PBMCs, B-cell-depleted T cells, or T cells were the source of the cDNA or gDNA that made up the material.

Germline V gives CDR1 SEHNR, CDR2 FQNEAQ (reference sequence). V lost 5 bases, J lost 7 bases, and 6 bases stayed unmatched. The CDR3 totals 14 residues. The source material was peripheral blood. This TCR derives from a woman aged 50 to 65 with active or convalescent COVID-19. The chain uses TRBV7-9 and TRBJ1-4; TRBD1 matches 8 bases. The chain's CDR3 is CASSGTGGGEKLFF. DNA of the CDR3: TGTGCCAGCAGCGGAACAGGGGGAGGTGAAAAACTGTTTTTT. The whole variable domain, filled in from reference TRBV7-9 and TRBJ1-4, reads DTGVSQNPRHKITKRGQNVTFRCDPISEHNRLYWYRQTLGQGPEFLTYFQNEAQLEKSRLLSDRFSAERPKGSFSTLEIQRTEQGDSAMYLCASSGTGGGEKLFFGSGTQLSVL.